The clone carrying this T cell receptor (beta chain) turned up a few times. This sample stems from a study of identical twins. The CDR3 is made up of 15 amino acids. The V end was cut by 2 bases, the J end by 6 bases, with 18 bases between. CDR1 is DFQATT and CDR2 is SNEGSKA in the germline V gene (reference sequence). There were only healthy Caucasians among the donors. TCRdb reanalysed the 5' RACE reads using MiXCR and keeps one entry per CDR3 protein. Among under 900,000 distinct CDR3 sequences, around an eighth were seen once, and the ten largest hold about 1.5%. A further study also used this sample, focusing on yellow fever vaccine responses in identical twins. From that second work: Reports say the vaccine T cell response in twins looked partly convergent and partly personalized.

The TCR comes from a young woman in good health. Sequencing was carried out using PBMCs. The rearrangement uses TRBV20-1 and TRBJ2-3; D gene unclear. CDR3 sequence: CSARPVARPTDTQYF. In nucleotides, the CDR3 is TGCAGTGCTAGACCGGTGGCTAGACCAACGGATACGCAGTATTTT.